This T cell receptor (beta chain) was captured by sequencing in a study of metastatic and nonmetastatic thyroid tumors. Using MiXCR, TCRdb reanalyzed the PCR reads. Of about 43,000 clones listed, about 3.2% are singletons. Thyroid surgery had not been preceded by any treatment in any patient. Trimming pared 7 bases from V and 2 bases from J, leaving 12 bases between. CDR1 and CDR2 (germline): MNHEY, SVGEGT. The CDR3 covers 15 residues. General study points: Across blood and tumor, TCR beta diversity in malignant thyroid tumors was reportedly significantly higher than in benign nodules.

About this clone: The target antigen is unknown.

Sequencing used blood. The chain is built from TRBV6-2 or TRBV6-3 and TRBJ1-6, with D unresolved. The clonotype was recovered from a female donor with papillary thyroid cancer or a benign thyroid nodule (not recorded which). Some clones in this sample may be carry-over from other donors' samples. DNA of the CDR3: TGTGCCAGCACGTCGGGCGGGACCTATAATTCACCCCTCCACTTT. Its translation: CASTSGGTYNSPLHF.